The 25 T cell receptor beta chains presented below share a single source sample, sequenced in a study of blood T cell repertoires in COVID-19. Profiled with immunoSEQ multiplex PCR; TCRdb holds only in-frame clones, not every one. The table lists roughly 260,000 clones, 80% to 90% of them singletons, with around 5% in the top ten. The sequenced material came from peripheral blood. Receptors originate from a woman in her 70s with acute or convalescent COVID-19.

The rearrangement links TRBV18 to TRBJ1-1; D gene uncertain. V gave up 0 bases and J gave up 0 bases, with 14 bases separating them. Germline loops: CDR1 KGHSH, CDR2 LQKENI. This CDR3 is 17 amino acids long. CDR3 in DNA: TGTGCCAGCTCACCACCCAAGGGAGGGCCCCTGAACACTGAAGCTTTCTTT. This encodes CASSPPKGGPLNTEAFF.

This rearrangement joins TRBV5-4 to TRBJ1-1, with 9 bases matching TRBD1. V shed 2 bases, J shed 4 bases, and the junction held 6 bases outside the gene matches. Looked up from germline, CDR1 is SGHNT and CDR2 is YYREEE (reference sequence). This CDR3 has 15 amino acids. CDR3 region: CASSLQGAQSTEAFF. As DNA, the CDR3 is TGTGCCAGCAGCTTACAGGGGGCGCAGAGCACTGAAGCTTTCTTT.

The V and J genes are TRBV28 and TRBJ1-2; the D gene is possibly TRBD1 (5 bases). CDR1 MDHEN and CDR2 SYDVKM come from the germline V gene. The CDR3 sequence is 11 residues long. The ends were cut back, 6 bases at V and 8 bases at J, with 10 bases in the middle. The CDR3 region is CASSPGLGYTF. The CDR3 nucleotides are TGTGCCAGCAGCCCAGGGCTCGGCTACACCTTC.

This rearrangement joins TRBV7-2 to TRBJ1-6; D remains ambiguous. V dropped 1 base and J dropped 5 bases, with 9 bases sitting between them. Germline V gives CDR1 SGHTA, CDR2 FQGNSA. The CDR3 covers 15 residues. CDR3 bases: TGTGCCAGCAGCTTAGGCGGCGGGAATAATTCACCCCTCCACTTT. It encodes CASSLGGGNNSPLHF.

The genes are TRBV6-5 and TRBJ2-2, with 11 nucleotides matching TRBD1. J lost 1 base, V lost 7 bases, and 2 bases had no gene match. There are 15 residues in the CDR3. Germline V gene data show CDR1 as MNHEY and CDR2 as SVGAGI. In nucleotides, the CDR3 is TGTGCCAGCACCGGGACAGGGGGGAACACCGGGGAGCTGTTTTTT. Protein product: CASTGTGGNTGELFF.

The chain joins TRBV4-2 to TRBJ1-2; possible D gene TRBD1, 6 bases. The CDR3 sequence is 14 residues long. The V end lost 4 bases, the J end lost 5 bases, and 14 bases lay between the germline ends. CDR1 and CDR2 (germline): LGHNA, YNFKEQ. This chain's CDR3 is CASSPTGEGYGYTF. For the CDR3, the DNA is TGTGCCAGCAGCCCGACAGGCGAGGGGTATGGCTACACCTTC.

The chain recombines TRBV4-2 with TRBJ2-5; 10 positions match TRBD2. The CDR3 has 16 residues. J was trimmed by 5 bases and V by 3 bases; bases with no gene match: 9. Germline V gives CDR1 LGHNA, CDR2 YNFKEQ. The chain's CDR3 is CASSQAPSGGAETQYF. As DNA, the CDR3 is TGTGCCAGCAGCCAGGCCCCAAGCGGGGGGGCGGAGACCCAGTACTTC.

V and J are TRBV5-1 and TRBJ2-3; 7 nucleotides match TRBD1. Germline V CDR1 and CDR2: SGHRS, YFSETQ. V trimming: 5 bases; J trimming: 5 bases; junction bases outside the gene matches: 8. CDR3 length: 14 residues. CDR3 protein: CASRPDREGDTQYF. CDR3 DNA sequence: TGCGCCAGCAGGCCCGACAGGGAAGGAGATACGCAGTATTTT.

The chain employs TRBV4-2 and TRBJ1-3, with unresolved D. V lost 0 bases and J lost 3, with 9 bases in between. CDR3 length equals 15 residues. Germline CDR1 reads LGHNA; CDR2 reads YNFKEQ. CDR3 sequence (DNA): TGTGCCAGCAGCCAAGATCCAGGTTTTGGAAACACCATATATTTT. Protein: CASSQDPGFGNTIYF.

This clone appeared once. The gene calls are TRBV7-8 and TRBJ1-1, with TRBD1 matching over 12 bases. The CDR3 covers 16 residues. Germline V gene data show CDR1 as SGHVS and CDR2 as FQNEAQ. Trimming removed 3 bases from V and 1 base from J; junction bases left unmatched: 3. CDR3 region: CASSFGTGGANTEAFF. In nucleotides, the CDR3 is TGTGCCAGCAGCTTCGGGACAGGGGGCGCGAACACTGAAGCTTTCTTT.

This clone was detected only once. The rearrangement links TRBV4-1 to TRBJ1-1; a weak D match, TRBD1 (5 bases). The germline CDR1 and CDR2 sequences are MGHRA and YSYEKL. The CDR3 consists of 15 residues. V was pared by 2 bases and J by 2 bases, with 12 bases between. In nucleotides, the CDR3 is TGCGCCAGCAGCCAATTCATGACAGTAAACACTGAAGCTTTCTTT. It is translated as CASSQFMTVNTEAFF.

This chain joins TRBV6-5 and TRBJ1-2, with D possibly matching TRBD1 (5 bases). The CDR3 sequence is 15 residues long. From germline, CDR1 is MNHEY and CDR2 SVGAGI. V was trimmed by 3 bases and J by 6 bases, leaving 17 bases between them. CDR3 loop: CASSYPGLQGDGYTF. CDR3 in DNA: TGTGCCAGCAGTTATCCGGGCCTCCAAGGGGATGGCTACACCTTC.

The chain couples TRBV6-2 or TRBV6-3 to TRBJ2-2; weak D call: TRBD2 (5 bases). The CDR3 extends over 15 amino acids. The germline V gene encodes CDR1 MNHEY and CDR2 SVGEGT. V lost 2 bases, J lost 4 bases, and 11 bases lay in between. The CDR3 reads CASSYVGLTTGELFF. DNA of the CDR3: TGTGCCAGCAGTTACGTAGGACTGACCACCGGGGAGCTGTTTTTT.

The gene calls are TRBV5-1 and TRBJ2-1; D perhaps matches TRBD1 (6 bases). Germline values: CDR1 SGHRS, CDR2 YFSETQ. This CDR3 spans 15 amino acids. V lost 8 bases to trimming and J lost 1 base, with 16 bases between them. The CDR3 loop reads CASIPGQGSYNEQFF. The CDR3 bases are TGCGCCAGTATCCCCGGGCAGGGGTCCTACAATGAGCAGTTCTTC.

The V and J genes are TRBV5-1 and TRBJ1-6; D is uncertain. V lost 0 bases and J lost 3, with 10 bases in between. The CDR3 is 16 residues long. Germline CDR1 and CDR2: SGHRS and YFSETQ. This CDR3 reads CASSLAGVYYNSPLHF. For the CDR3, the DNA is TGCGCCAGCAGCTTGGCCGGGGTCTACTATAATTCACCCCTCCACTTT.

This chain joins TRBV6-2 or TRBV6-3 and TRBJ2-1; TRBD2 matches at 8 bases. The CDR3 consists of 16 residues. Losses at the gene ends were 2 bases for V and 5 bases for J; bases not matched to a gene: 8. CDR1 is MNHEY and CDR2 is SVGEGT in the germline V gene. The CDR3 nucleotides are TGTGCCAGCAGTTACAATCGGGGGGGGCTAAACAATGAGCAGTTCTTC. Protein product: CASSYNRGGLNNEQFF.

This clone appeared a single time. V usage is TRBV30 and J usage is TRBJ1-6; D gene uncertain. Germline V gene lookup returns CDR1 GTSNPN and CDR2 SVGIG (reference sequence). V lost 4 bases and J 0 bases, leaving 10 bases between the germline ends. The CDR3 has 15 amino acids. The DNA of the CDR3 is TGTGCCTGGACTCGGGTTAACTCCTATAATTCACCCCTCCACTTT. Its translation: CAWTRVNSYNSPLHF.

The chain combines TRBV6-5 with TRBJ1-3; TRBD1 agrees at 7 bases. The CDR3 consists of 12 residues. The germline V gene encodes CDR1 MNHEY and CDR2 SVGAGI. The junction had 3 bases not matched to a gene; V was cut back by 5 bases and J by 8 bases. The CDR3 spells CASSRQGYTIYF. CDR3 bases: TGTGCCAGCAGTCGACAGGGCTACACCATATATTTT.

The gene calls are TRBV19 and TRBJ1-1; TRBD1 might be the D (5 bases). This CDR3 spans 15 amino acids. The V gene's germline CDR1 is LNHDA and CDR2 SQIVND (reference sequence). Trimming took off 3 bases at V and 0 bases at J, with 11 bases between the two ends. The CDR3 protein is CASSIPTALNTEAFF. The CDR3 bases are TGTGCCAGTAGTATCCCGACAGCCTTGAACACTGAAGCTTTCTTT.

This rearrangement joins TRBV5-1 to TRBJ2-2; D is ambiguous. The CDR3 totals 18 residues. Germline V gives CDR1 SGHRS, CDR2 YFSETQ. V was clipped by 2 bases and J by 0 bases, with 17 bases between them. CDR3 bases: TGCGCCAGCAGCTTACCCCCGTTTGGCAGGTCGAACACCGGGGAGCTGTTTTTT. It translates to CASSLPPFGRSNTGELFF.

This clone was seen a handful of times. The J gene is TRBJ2-7, the V gene TRBV12-3 or TRBV12-4; 7 nucleotides line up with TRBD1. V was clipped by 5 bases and J by 7 bases; unmatched bases: 8. The length of the CDR3 is 13 residues. CDR3 region: CASSPTGEREQYF. CDR3 nucleotide sequence: TGTGCCAGCAGTCCCACAGGGGAGAGAGAGCAGTACTTC.

The J gene is TRBJ2-2, the V gene TRBV30; tentative D call: TRBD2 (6 bases). The V gene lost 0 bases and the J gene lost 5 bases, with 10 bases spanning the gap. Germline values: CDR1 GTSNPN, CDR2 SVGIG (reference sequence). This CDR3 spans 14 amino acids. In DNA form, the CDR3 reads TGTGCCTGGAGTGTACGGGCGGGGACCGGGGAGCTGTTTTTT. It codes for CAWSVRAGTGELFF.

This rearrangement joins TRBV7-2 to TRBJ2-1; D gene unclear. The CDR3 sequence is 14 residues long. Trimming shortened V by 2 bases and J by 4 bases, and 9 bases separated the two germline ends. Germline V gives CDR1 SGHTA, CDR2 FQGNSA. CDR3: CASSLSSGYNEQFF. DNA of the CDR3: TGTGCCAGCAGCTTATCGTCAGGATACAATGAGCAGTTCTTC.

This sequence joins TRBV28 and TRBJ1-1, with unresolved D. Germline loops: CDR1 MDHEN, CDR2 SYDVKM. The V and J ends lost 3 bases and 5 bases respectively, with 19 bases between them. CDR3 length: 16 amino acids. The CDR3 DNA follows: TGTGCCAGCAGTTTGGGAGGTTGGGGTGGGAGGACTGAAGCTTTCTTT. Translating gives CASSLGGWGGRTEAFF.

This clone was counted a few times. V gene TRBV27 combines with J gene TRBJ1-5; 7 bases align to TRBD1. CDR3 size: 15 residues. Germline V lookup: CDR1 MNHEY, CDR2 SMNVEV (reference sequence). J lost 4 bases, V lost 5 bases, and 8 bases had no gene match. CDR3 coding DNA: TGTGCCAGCAGTCCCCGGGACAGACTAAATCAGCCCCAGCATTTT. Its translation: CASSPRDRLNQPQHF.